This T cell receptor (beta chain) was obtained from a study of T cells after posttransplantation cyclophosphamide. Germline CDR1 reads MRHNA; CDR2 reads SNTAGT. V lost 3 bases, J lost 7 bases, and 1 base stayed unmatched. This CDR3 has 14 residues. The repertoire was sequenced with immunoSEQ multiplex PCR; TCRdb's copy has only in-frame clones and lacks some. The repertoire holds about 52,000 clones, with approximately 94% as singletons. This clone appeared once. The chain joins TRBV6-4 to TRBJ1-6; 9 nucleotides align to TRBD1. The sequence came from a woman in her twenties or thirties in good health and a related stem cell transplant donor. The material sequenced was PBMCs. CDR3 residues: CASSEGQGNSPLHF. The CDR3 DNA reads as TGTGCCAGCAGTGAGGGACAGGGAAATTCACCCCTCCACTTT.